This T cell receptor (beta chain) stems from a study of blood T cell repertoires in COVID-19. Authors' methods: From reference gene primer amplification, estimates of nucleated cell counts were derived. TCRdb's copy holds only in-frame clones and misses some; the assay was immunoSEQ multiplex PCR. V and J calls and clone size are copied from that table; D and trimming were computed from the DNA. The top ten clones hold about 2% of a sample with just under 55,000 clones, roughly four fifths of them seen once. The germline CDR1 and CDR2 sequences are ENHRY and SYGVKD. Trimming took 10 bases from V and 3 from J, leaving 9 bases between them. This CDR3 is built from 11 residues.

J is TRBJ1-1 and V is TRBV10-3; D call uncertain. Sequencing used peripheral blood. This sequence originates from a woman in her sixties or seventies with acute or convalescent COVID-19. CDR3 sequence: CATSPDTEAFF. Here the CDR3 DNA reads TGTGCCACCTCGCCGGACACTGAAGCTTTCTTT.